This TCR beta chain was obtained from a study of blood T cell repertoires in COVID-19. Study details: Researchers got acute and convalescent COVID-19 samples from the United States, Italy and Spain. Nucleic acid was either cDNA or gDNA, and it came from T cells, B-cell-depleted T cells, or PBMCs.

The CDR3 extends over 13 amino acids. Germline V gene data show CDR1 as MDHEN and CDR2 as SYDVKM. Unmatched junction bases numbered 6, after V lost 8 bases and J lost 5 bases. Source study methods: Reference gene primers were amplified, and this amplification served to estimate nucleated cell counts. The assay was immunoSEQ multiplex PCR, and TCRdb's table has in-frame clones only and misses some. From that table come the V and J calls and clone size; the DNA was used to work out D and trimming. The sample holds some 380,000 clones, nearly 90% seen once. The V and J genes are TRBV28 and TRBJ2-3; 8 positions match TRBD1. The TCR was taken from a man between 18 and 35 years old with active or convalescent COVID-19. The specimen sequenced was peripheral blood. The DNA for the CDR3 is TGTGCCAGCCGCCGGACAGGGTTAGATACGCAGTATTTT. It codes for CASRRTGLDTQYF.